This paragraph reports one TCR beta chain. Its antigen is unknown. The study ran its PCR with 60 Vbeta and 13 Jbeta primers. Generated by immunoSEQ multiplex PCR, the TCRdb table keeps only in-frame clones and is missing some. This table has over 150,000 clones, roughly four fifths appearing once. This sample was included in a study of cytomegalovirus exposure and HLA in healthy donors. Germline-derived CDR1 and CDR2 are GTSNPN and SVGIG (reference sequence). Trimming cost V 2 bases and J 5 bases, with 10 bases left between them. This CDR3 region has 13 residues. Points from the study as a whole: It emerged from a later analysis that several of the most significant clusters appeared to be linked to common viral pathogens. A few of the chains that were CMV-associated were confirmed in vitro to be specific for CMV antigens.

The sequencing sample was made of PBMCs. The chain has TRBV30 and TRBJ1-5; weak D call: TRBD1 (5 bases). This TCR was recovered from a man aged 45-65 years in good health and CMV-seronegative. The CDR3 loop is CAWSHRGDQPQHF. The CDR3 region has the DNA TGTGCCTGGAGTCATAGGGGTGATCAGCCCCAGCATTTT.